One sample yielded the 18 T cell receptor beta chains listed below, sequenced in a study of T cells in Graves' hyperthyroidism and ophthalmopathy. Using RNA transcripts as the source, TCR beta CDR3 regions were amplified. The primer set for the first-round RT-PCR of the TCR CDR3 was HTBI. TCRdb used MiXCR to reprocess the multiplex PCR reads, holding one entry per CDR3 protein. The data hold 480,000 or so distinct CDR3 sequences, with about 46% observed a single time. The specimen sequenced was peripheral blood or thyroid tissue (not recorded which). The receptors were gathered from an adult woman with Graves' disease, either hyperthyroidism or ophthalmopathy (not recorded which).

About this clonotype: Since no conserved phenylalanine or tryptophan closes the CDR3, a read error is the likely cause. V is TRBV10-3 and J is TRBJ1-5; perhaps TRBD1 as D (6 bases). The germline V and J ends were trimmed by 6 bases and 1 base, with 7 bases remaining between them. Germline assignment: CDR1 ENHRY and CDR2 SYGVKD. The CDR3 runs to 13 residues. The CDR3 coding sequence is TGTGCCATCAGCAGGGGAAGCAATCAGCCCCAGCATCTT. Amino acid sequence: CAISRGSNQPQHL.

V is TRBV20-1 and J is TRBJ1-2, with D hard to call. Looked up from germline, CDR1 is DFQATT and CDR2 is SNEGSKA (reference sequence). This CDR3 contains 13 residues. Trimming shortened V by 5 bases and J by 6 bases, and 16 bases separated the two germline ends. The DNA of the CDR3 is TGCAGTGCTCACTTCCAGGTGGACGATGGCTACACCTTC. This sequence encodes CSAHFQVDDGYTF.

This clonotype was counted between two and nine times. This sequence joins TRBV7-9 and TRBJ2-5; TRBD1 aligns across 8 bases. Trimming at V came to 5 bases and at J to 3 bases, leaving 5 bases not matched to a gene. Germline V gives CDR1 SEHNR, CDR2 FQNEAQ (reference sequence). CDR3 length equals 14 residues. The CDR3, as DNA: TGTGCCAGCAGCCACCGGGACAGGAAAGAGACCCAGTACTTC. Protein: CASSHRDRKETQYF.

The chain combines TRBV7-2 with TRBJ2-5; TRBD2 agrees at 9 bases. This CDR3 has 16 residues. Germline V gene data show CDR1 as SGHTA and CDR2 as FQGNSA. With V trimmed by 1 base and J by 4 bases, 7 bases remained unmatched. CDR3 sequence reads: CASSLVAGTSRETQYF. DNA of the CDR3: TGTGCCAGCAGCTTAGTTGCCGGGACTAGCCGAGAGACCCAGTACTTC.

This sequence joins TRBV5-1 and TRBJ2-2, with D hard to call. V lost 8 bases to trimming and J lost 5 bases, with 13 bases between them. CDR3 size: 13 residues. Germline V gene lookup returns CDR1 SGHRS and CDR2 YFSETQ. The CDR3 region has the DNA TGCGCCAGTACCCCCAGCCAGACCGGGGAGCTGTTTTTT. It translates to CASTPSQTGELFF.

The V call is TRBV12-3 or TRBV12-4, the J call TRBJ2-7; the D is unclear. The CDR3 contains 13 residues. Trimming removed 6 bases from V and 3 bases from J, with 12 bases in between. The CDR3 protein is CASSPSTGYEQYF. The DNA for the CDR3 is TGTGCCAGCAGCCCCTCGACGGGCTACGAGCAGTACTTC.

The table lists this clonotype with a few counts. Germline is not matched at one junction end, which may reflect a read error. The V call is TRBV2, the J call TRBJ1-1; possible D gene TRBD1, 6 bases. Germline values: CDR1 SNHLY, CDR2 FYNNEI. The CDR3 covers 13 residues. The CDR3 protein is CASMRGANTEAFF. The CDR3 nucleotides read TGTGCCAGCATGCGGGGGGCGAACACCGAAGCTTTCTTT.

Many counts were recorded for this clonotype. The chain is built from TRBV6-5 and TRBJ1-2; D might be TRBD1 (6 bases). Per the germline V gene, CDR1 is MNHEY and CDR2 is SVGAGI. This CDR3 comprises 15 residues. V shed 2 bases and J shed 2 bases, with 12 bases lying between them. The DNA for the CDR3 is TGTGCCAGCAGTTACACCGGACAGCGGAACTATGGCTACACCTTC. Its protein product is CASSYTGQRNYGYTF.

The chain has TRBV10-1 and TRBJ2-7; TRBD1 matches 7 bases. The CDR3 contains 14 residues. V lost 6 bases and J lost 6; bases outside the gene matches: 11. From germline, CDR1 is WNHNN and CDR2 SYGVQD (reference sequence). This CDR3 is CASRVSRGFGEQYF. CDR3 nucleotide sequence: TGCGCCAGCAGGGTCAGCAGGGGGTTCGGCGAGCAGTACTTC.

This clonotype was found many times. The gene calls are TRBV19 and TRBJ1-5; 8 bases fit TRBD1. Germline CDR1 is LNHDA and CDR2 is SQIVND (reference sequence). The length of the CDR3 is 14 residues. J gave up 4 bases and V 7 bases, and 6 bases lay outside the gene matches. The DNA of the CDR3 is TGTGCCAGTACATCTCACAGGGGGAATCAGCCCCAGCATTTT. Protein sequence: CASTSHRGNQPQHF. The complete variable domain, with remaining parts taken from reference TRBV19 and TRBJ1-5, reads DGGITQSPKYLFRKEGQNVTLSCEQNLNHDAMYWYRQDPGQGLRLIYYSQIVNDFQKGDIAEGYSVSREKKESFPLTVTSAQKNPTAFYLCASTSHRGNQPQHFGDGTRLSIL.

This chain connects TRBV30 to TRBJ2-6; D uncertain. With 1 base removed from V and 0 bases from J, the gap between germline ends came to 7 bases. CDR3 length: 15 amino acids. Germline-derived CDR1 and CDR2 are GTSNPN and SVGIG (reference sequence). In DNA form, the CDR3 reads TGTGCCTGGAGTGCACTGGGCTCTGGGGCCAACGTCCTGACTTTC. Encoded protein: CAWSALGSGANVLTF.

The CDR3 loop is CASIPRGGRETQYF. For the CDR3, the DNA is TGTGCCAGCATACCCAGGGGCGGGAGGGAGACCCAGTACTTC. V gene TRBV7-2 combines with J gene TRBJ2-5; 8 bases match TRBD2. V gave up 7 bases and J gave up 5 bases; unmatched junction bases: 9. Germline V gives CDR1 SGHTA, CDR2 FQGNSA. This CDR3 is 14 amino acids long. Full variable domain (missing parts from reference TRBV7-2 and TRBJ2-5): GAGVSQSPSNKVTEKGKDVELRCDPISGHTALYWYRQSLGQGLEFLIYFQGNSAPDKSGLPSDRFSAERTGGSVSTLTIQRTQQEDSAVYLCASIPRGGRETQYFGPGTRLLVL.

This chain links TRBV29-1 with TRBJ2-5, with D hard to call. The CDR3 sequence is 12 residues long. The V end lost 1 base, the J end lost 4 bases, and 7 bases lay between the germline ends. Germline V gene sequence: CDR1 SQVTM, CDR2 ANQGSEA. CDR3 DNA sequence: TGCAGCGTTGAAGGGTCGATAGAGACCCAGTACTTC. Residues: CSVEGSIETQYF. The full variable domain, with the rest looked up from reference TRBV29-1 and TRBJ2-5, is SAVISQKPSRDICQRGTSLTIQCQVDSQVTMMFWYRQQPGQSLTLIATANQGSEATYESGFVIDKFPISRPNLTFSTLTVSNMSPEDSSIYLCSVEGSIETQYFGPGTRLLVL.

This clonotype was seen at least ten times. The J gene is TRBJ2-7, the V gene TRBV19; 12 nucleotides align to TRBD1. The CDR3 sequence is 15 residues long. The V and J ends lost 5 bases and 1 base, in that order; junction bases with no gene match: 3. CDR1 is LNHDA, CDR2 SQIVND, per germline (reference sequence). The CDR3 region has the DNA TGTGCCAGTAGTCCGGGACAGGGGGCGTCCTACGAGCAGTACTTC. Translated, it gives CASSPGQGASYEQYF.

This clonotype was picked up many times. The chain couples TRBV7-9 to TRBJ2-7, with TRBD1 as a possible D gene (6 bases). From germline, CDR1 is SEHNR and CDR2 FQNEAQ (reference sequence). The CDR3 sequence is 13 residues long. V was cut by 5 bases and J by 3 bases, with 11 bases left in between. The CDR3 loop reads CASSNRDNYEQYF. The CDR3 nucleotides are TGTGCCAGCAGCAACCGGGACAACTACGAGCAGTACTTC.

This clonotype was seen ten or more times. The V call is TRBV9, the J call TRBJ1-2; weak D call: TRBD1 (5 bases). This CDR3 is 16 amino acids long. Germline-derived CDR1 and CDR2 are SGDLS and YYNGEE. V dropped 0 bases and J dropped 4 bases, with 16 bases sitting between them. The CDR3 reads CASSVDAGGQGYGYTF. DNA for the CDR3: TGTGCCAGCAGCGTAGACGCCGGTGGACAAGGCTATGGCTACACCTTC.

Regarding this clonotype: A single base separates this from a much larger clone, so it may be a read error. J is TRBJ1-4 and V is TRBV12-3 or TRBV12-4; D gene unclear. V was shortened by 4 bases and J by 0 bases, with 9 bases between the two germline ends. This CDR3 has 15 amino acids. The CDR3 bases are TGTGCCAGCAGTTACATCCCTGCAACTAATGAAAAACTGTTTTTT. This encodes CASSYIPATNEKLFF.

This clonotype was counted a few times. V is TRBV7-8 and J is TRBJ2-7; TRBD2 matches at 11 bases. Trimming removed 6 bases from V and 4 bases from J; junction bases left unmatched: 5. Per the germline V gene, CDR1 is SGHVS and CDR2 is FQNEAQ. This CDR3 region has 14 residues. The CDR3 spells CASRPTSGGYEQYF. CDR3 DNA: TGTGCCAGCAGGCCCACTAGCGGGGGTTACGAGCAGTACTTC.